A selection of T cell receptor beta chains follows, all from one sample in a study of low-dose radiotherapy and immunotherapy resistance in tumors. From the reads, TCRdb called clonotypes with MiXCR, one entry per CDR3 protein. The table shows about 89,000 distinct CDR3 sequences, with 8% to 10% occurring only once. The sample was PBMCs, taken before treatment. The receptors derive from a male donor with prostate cancer. Each CDR3 is given with its conserved first and last residue. Size is omitted from some rows. Given values are once, few, many or a class for expanded clones.

size: many; V: TRBV7-2; J: TRBJ2-1; CDR3: CASSFGGLGGNEQFF
size: many; V: TRBV29-1; J: TRBJ2-2; CDR3: CSVELIGRVTGELFF
size: NA; V: TRBV4-1; J: TRBJ2-2; CDR3: CASSPREGPGTGELFF
size: many; V: TRBV20-1; J: TRBJ1-3; CDR3: CSARDLRGNTIYF
size: many; V: TRBV24-1; J: TRBJ2-3; CDR3: CATSDPAQRGADTQYF
size: many; V: TRBV27; J: TRBJ1-4; CDR3: CASSFGRVGEKLFF
size: many; V: TRBV30; J: TRBJ1-5; CDR3: CAWSEDRGDQPQHF
size: many; V: TRBV3-1; J: TRBJ2-6; CDR3: CASSQDSVRLSGANVLTF
size: many; V: TRBV11-2; J: TRBJ2-5; CDR3: CASSSSSGQETQYF
size: many; V: TRBV27; J: TRBJ2-2; CDR3: CASSLSRGIGELFF
size: many; V: TRBV3-1; J: TRBJ1-3; CDR3: CASSQGPNTNSGNTIYF
size: medium-sized; V: TRBV6-1; J: TRBJ2-3; CDR3: CASSVGRGHGDTQYF
size: few; V: TRBV27; J: TRBJ2-2; CDR3: CASSGTGSGELFF
size: many; V: TRBV28; J: TRBJ2-7; CDR3: CASSLGGLTNYEQYF
size: many; V: TRBV20-1; J: TRBJ1-4; CDR3: CSARGSNPNEKLFF
size: many; V: TRBV4-2; J: TRBJ1-4; CDR3: CASSQASGATNEKLFF
size: NA; V: TRBV20-1; J: TRBJ2-7; CDR3: CSANSGTFYEQYF
size: many; V: TRBV25-1; J: TRBJ1-1; CDR3: CATGAKQGDAEAFF
size: many; V: TRBV11-2; J: TRBJ2-1; CDR3: CASSSPQGGREQFF
size: many; V: TRBV3-1; J: TRBJ2-5; CDR3: CASSPPAGKTQYF
size: many; V: TRBV4-3; J: TRBJ2-3; CDR3: CASSLEGGKRDTQYF
size: many; V: TRBV5-6; J: TRBJ2-5; CDR3: CASSLAEQLQETQYF
size: many; V: TRBV30; J: TRBJ2-3; CDR3: CAWSHSGGSTDTQYF
size: many; V: TRBV5-1; J: TRBJ1-1; CDR3: CASSLGRSMNTEAFF
size: many; V: TRBV2; J: TRBJ2-2; CDR3: CASRGTETGELFF
size: many; V: TRBV29-1; J: TRBJ2-3; CDR3: CSARTTGASSTDTQYF
size: many; V: TRBV27; J: TRBJ2-5; CDR3: CASRLTSGVVGETQYF
size: NA; V: TRBV12-5; J: TRBJ1-1; CDR3: CASSYRGNTEAFF
size: many; V: TRBV29-1; J: TRBJ2-3; CDR3: CSVVPGITDTQYF
size: many; V: TRBV7-2; J: TRBJ2-5; CDR3: CASSLGLVGETQYF
size: many; V: TRBV7-2; J: TRBJ1-2; CDR3: CASSPRADRVPTNYGYTF
size: many; V: TRBV21-1; J: TRBJ2-1; CDR3: CASSKAVRWRFF
size: few; V: TRBV27; J: TRBJ2-1; CDR3: CASRVGRIKGDEQFF
size: NA; V: TRBV7-9; J: TRBJ2-3; CDR3: CASSLTSGSGTDTQYF
size: many; V: TRBV6-4; J: TRBJ1-1; CDR3: CASKPEGIMNTEAFF
size: many; V: TRBV29-1; J: TRBJ2-7; CDR3: CSVYRQGASDEQYF
size: many; V: TRBV7-3; J: TRBJ2-2; CDR3: CASSLLGGTGELFF
size: many; V: TRBV28; J: TRBJ1-5; CDR3: CATGTGESQSNQPQHF
size: few; V: TRBV30; J: TRBJ1-5; CDR3: CAWGRRNQPQHF
size: many; V: TRBV5-1; J: TRBJ1-4; CDR3: CASSLDGRQANEKLFF
size: many; V: TRBV3-1; J: TRBJ1-1; CDR3: CASSQEWGAGAFF
size: medium-sized; V: TRBV5-6; J: TRBJ2-3; CDR3: CASSLDGGRSTDTQYF
size: NA; V: TRBV20-1; J: TRBJ2-2; CDR3: CSAYHRVDGELFFF
size: many; V: TRBV28; J: TRBJ2-7; CDR3: CASKEGTGSYEQYF
size: many; V: TRBV18; J: TRBJ1-1; CDR3: CASSPGGGAEAFF
size: many; V: TRBV5-1; J: TRBJ2-2; CDR3: CASTSDQGSYTGELFF
size: many; V: TRBV12-3/TRBV12-4; J: TRBJ2-7; CDR3: CASSRGDYEQYF
size: many; V: TRBV7-2; J: TRBJ2-1; CDR3: CASSLAAGVGNEQFF
size: many; V: TRBV28; J: TRBJ2-5; CDR3: CASSLYGLAVGPWQETQYF
size: many; V: TRBV27; J: TRBJ2-3; CDR3: CASSFRADEFPDTQYF
size: NA; V: TRBV27; J: TRBJ1-5; CDR3: CASSPAGQGNQPQHF
size: many; V: TRBV10-3; J: TRBJ1-1; CDR3: CAISPQGNTEAFF
size: NA; V: TRBV21-1; J: TRBJ2-3; CDR3: CASSKGGAERSTDTQYF
size: many; V: TRBV5-1; J: TRBJ2-5; CDR3: CASSLDSQETQYF
size: many; V: TRBV3-1; J: TRBJ2-5; CDR3: CASSQLRDQETQYF
size: many; V: TRBV12-3/TRBV12-4; J: TRBJ2-7; CDR3: CASSFVDRPYEQYF
size: many; V: TRBV3-1; J: TRBJ2-7; CDR3: CASSQGVTGEQYF
size: many; V: TRBV7-2; J: TRBJ1-2; CDR3: CASSVRTGGGYTF